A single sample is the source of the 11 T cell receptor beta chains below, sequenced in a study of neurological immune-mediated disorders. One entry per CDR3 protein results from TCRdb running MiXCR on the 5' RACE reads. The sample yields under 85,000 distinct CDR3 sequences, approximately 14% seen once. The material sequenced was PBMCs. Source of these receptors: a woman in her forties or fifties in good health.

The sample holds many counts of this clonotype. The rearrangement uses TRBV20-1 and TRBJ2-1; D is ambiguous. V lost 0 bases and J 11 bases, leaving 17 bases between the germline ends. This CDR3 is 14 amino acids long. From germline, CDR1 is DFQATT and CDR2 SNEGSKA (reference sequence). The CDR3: CSARDSPVDPKQFF. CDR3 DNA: TGCAGTGCTAGAGATTCCCCGGTGGACCCAAAGCAGTTCTTC.

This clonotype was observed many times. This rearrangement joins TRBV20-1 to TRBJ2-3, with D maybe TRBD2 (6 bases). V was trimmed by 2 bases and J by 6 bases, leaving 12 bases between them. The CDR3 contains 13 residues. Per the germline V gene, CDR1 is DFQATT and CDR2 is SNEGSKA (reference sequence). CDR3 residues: CSARPPGVDTQYF. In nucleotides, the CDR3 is TGCAGTGCTAGACCCCCGGGGGTTGATACGCAGTATTTT.

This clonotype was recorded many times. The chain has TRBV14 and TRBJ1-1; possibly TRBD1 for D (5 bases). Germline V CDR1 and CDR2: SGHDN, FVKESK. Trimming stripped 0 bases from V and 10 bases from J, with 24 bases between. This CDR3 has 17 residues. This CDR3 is CASSQDLRQGIGSRAFF. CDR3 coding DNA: TGTGCCAGCAGCCAAGATTTGAGGCAGGGAATAGGTTCTCGAGCTTTCTTT.

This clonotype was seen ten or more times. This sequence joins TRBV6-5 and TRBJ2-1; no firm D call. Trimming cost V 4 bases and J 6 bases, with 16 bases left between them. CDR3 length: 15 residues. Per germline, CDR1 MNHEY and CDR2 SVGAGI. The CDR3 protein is CASSFARWGGNEQFF. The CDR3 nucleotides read TGTGCCAGCAGTTTTGCAAGGTGGGGTGGCAATGAGCAGTTCTTC.

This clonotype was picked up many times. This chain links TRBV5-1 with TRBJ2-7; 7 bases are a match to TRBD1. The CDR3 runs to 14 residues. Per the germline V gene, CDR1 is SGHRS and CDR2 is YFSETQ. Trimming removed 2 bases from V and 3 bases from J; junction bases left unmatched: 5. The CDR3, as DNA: TGCGCCAGCAGCTTTACAGGGACAGACTACGAGCAGTACTTC. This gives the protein CASSFTGTDYEQYF.

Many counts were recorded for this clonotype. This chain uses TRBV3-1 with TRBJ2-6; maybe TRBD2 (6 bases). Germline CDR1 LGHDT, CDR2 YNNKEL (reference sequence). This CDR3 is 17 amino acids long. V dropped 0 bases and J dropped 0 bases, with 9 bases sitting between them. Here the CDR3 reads CASSQDLGLSGANVLTF. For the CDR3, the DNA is TGTGCCAGCAGCCAAGATTTGGGACTCTCTGGGGCCAACGTCCTGACTTTC. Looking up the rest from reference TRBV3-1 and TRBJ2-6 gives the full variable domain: DTAVSQTPKYLVTQMGNDKSIKCEQNLGHDTMYWYKQDSKKFLKIMFSYNNKELIINETVPNRFSPKSPDKAHLNLHINSLELGDSAVYFCASSQDLGLSGANVLTFGAGSRLTVL.

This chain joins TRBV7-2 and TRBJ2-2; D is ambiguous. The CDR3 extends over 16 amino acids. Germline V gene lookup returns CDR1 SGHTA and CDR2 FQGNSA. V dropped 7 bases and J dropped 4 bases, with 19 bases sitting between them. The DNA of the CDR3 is TGTGCCAGCATTCCAGCCCTAGGCCGAGTCACCGGGGAGCTGTTTTTT. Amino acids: CASIPALGRVTGELFF.

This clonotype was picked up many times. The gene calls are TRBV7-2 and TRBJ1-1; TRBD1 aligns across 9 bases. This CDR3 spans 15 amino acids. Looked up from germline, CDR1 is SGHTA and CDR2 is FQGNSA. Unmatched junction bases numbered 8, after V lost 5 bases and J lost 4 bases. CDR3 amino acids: CASSVTGGAPTEAFF. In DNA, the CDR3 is TGTGCCAGCAGCGTAACAGGGGGCGCTCCCACTGAAGCTTTCTTT.

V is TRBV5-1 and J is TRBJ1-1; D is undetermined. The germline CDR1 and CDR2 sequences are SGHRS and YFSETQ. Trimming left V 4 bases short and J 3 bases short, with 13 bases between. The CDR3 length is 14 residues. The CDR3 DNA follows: TGCGCCAGCAGCAGACAAGGGCAAGACACTGAAGCTTTCTTT. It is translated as CASSRQGQDTEAFF.

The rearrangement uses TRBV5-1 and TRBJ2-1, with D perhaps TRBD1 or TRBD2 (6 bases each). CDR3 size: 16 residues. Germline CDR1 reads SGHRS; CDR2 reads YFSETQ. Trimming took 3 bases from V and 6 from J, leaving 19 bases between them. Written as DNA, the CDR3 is TGCGCCAGCAGCTGGAAAGGGGGGACCGGGACCAATGAGCAGTTCTTC. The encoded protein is CASSWKGGTGTNEQFF. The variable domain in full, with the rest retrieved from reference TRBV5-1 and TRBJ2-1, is KAGVTQTPRYLIKTRGQQVTLSCSPISGHRSVSWYQQTPGQGLQFLFEYFSETQRNKGNFPGRFSGRQFSNSRSEMNVSTLELGDSALYLCASSWKGGTGTNEQFFGPGTRLTVL.

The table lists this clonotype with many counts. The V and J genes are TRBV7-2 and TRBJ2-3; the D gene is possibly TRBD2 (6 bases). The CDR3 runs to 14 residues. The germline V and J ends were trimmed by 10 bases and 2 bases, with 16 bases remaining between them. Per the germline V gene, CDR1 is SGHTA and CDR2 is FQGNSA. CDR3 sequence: CANQEGRNTDTQYF. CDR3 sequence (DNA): TGTGCCAACCAGGAGGGGCGTAACACAGATACGCAGTATTTT.